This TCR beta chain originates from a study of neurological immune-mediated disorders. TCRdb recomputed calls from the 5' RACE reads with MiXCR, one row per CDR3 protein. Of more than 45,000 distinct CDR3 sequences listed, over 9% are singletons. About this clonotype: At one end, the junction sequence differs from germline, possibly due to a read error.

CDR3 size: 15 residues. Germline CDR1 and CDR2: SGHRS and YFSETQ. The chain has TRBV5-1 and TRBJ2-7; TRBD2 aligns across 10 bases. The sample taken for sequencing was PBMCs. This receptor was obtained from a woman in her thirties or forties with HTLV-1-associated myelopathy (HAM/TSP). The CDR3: CAISYAGLADYEQYF. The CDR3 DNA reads TGCGCCATCAGCTACGCCGGACTAGCGGACTACGAGCAGTACTTC.